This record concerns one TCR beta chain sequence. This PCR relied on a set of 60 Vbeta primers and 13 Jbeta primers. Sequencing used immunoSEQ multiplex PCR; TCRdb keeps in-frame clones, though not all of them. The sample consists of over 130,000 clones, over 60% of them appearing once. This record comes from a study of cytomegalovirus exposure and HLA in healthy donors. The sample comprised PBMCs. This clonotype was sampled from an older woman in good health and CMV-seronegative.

CDR3 amino acids: CASSPRLAGDEQFF. CDR3 coding DNA: TGTGCCAGCAGCCCCAGACTAGCGGGGGATGAGCAGTTCTTC. The genes are TRBV14 and TRBJ2-1; 12 bases are a match to TRBD2. This CDR3 contains 14 residues. V dropped 4 bases and J dropped 8; count of bases not matched to a gene: 3. The germline CDR1 and CDR2 sequences are SGHDN and FVKESK.